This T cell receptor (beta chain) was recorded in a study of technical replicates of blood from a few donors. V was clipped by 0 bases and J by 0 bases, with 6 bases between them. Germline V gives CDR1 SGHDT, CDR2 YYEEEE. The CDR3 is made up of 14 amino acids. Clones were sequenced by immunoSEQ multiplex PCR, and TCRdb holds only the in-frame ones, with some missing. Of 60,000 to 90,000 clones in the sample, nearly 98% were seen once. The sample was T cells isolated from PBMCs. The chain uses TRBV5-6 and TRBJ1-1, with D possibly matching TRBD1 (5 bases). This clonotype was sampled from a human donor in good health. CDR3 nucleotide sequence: TGTGCCAGCAGCTTGGGACAGATGAACACTGAAGCTTTCTTT. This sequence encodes CASSLGQMNTEAFF.